The 16 T cell receptor beta chains below were found in one sample sequenced in a study of T cell changes during pregnancy in multiple sclerosis. Clones were sequenced by immunoSEQ multiplex PCR, and TCRdb holds only the in-frame ones, with some missing. The sample yields roughly 70,000 clones, more than 85% seen once. The sample here was peripheral blood, taken in the first trimester of pregnancy. These receptors all stem from a female donor with multiple sclerosis, enrolled in a pregnancy study.

This chain links TRBV28 with TRBJ2-2, with TRBD1 matching over 12 bases. CDR3 length equals 14 residues. Germline V gene lookup returns CDR1 MDHEN and CDR2 SYDVKM. Losses at the gene ends were 8 bases for V and 5 bases for J; bases not matched to a gene: 3. CDR3 sequence: CASLGQGATGELFF. The CDR3 DNA sequence: TGTGCCAGCCTGGGACAGGGGGCGACCGGGGAGCTGTTTTTT.

The V call is TRBV5-6, the J call TRBJ2-6; D is undetermined. Germline CDR1 and CDR2: SGHDT and YYEEEE. Trimming left V 7 bases short and J 0 bases short, with 11 bases between. The CDR3 extends over 15 amino acids. The CDR3 is CASQQVYSGANVLTF. The CDR3 DNA reads as TGTGCCAGCCAGCAGGTGTACTCTGGGGCCAACGTCCTGACTTTC.

The rearrangement links TRBV21-1 to TRBJ2-1; whether TRBD1, the table's D call, matches the DNA was not checked. TRBV21-1 is reported as a pseudogene. This CDR3 has 16 residues. CDR3 residues: CASSKGGASSYNEQFF. The CDR3 DNA is TGTGCCAGCAGCAAAGGGGGCGCCAGCTCCTACAATGAGCAGTTCTTC.

V usage is TRBV5-6 and J usage is TRBJ1-1; tentative D call: TRBD1 (6 bases). V gave up 1 base and J gave up 0 bases, with 13 bases separating them. The CDR3 spans 16 residues. CDR1 is SGHDT and CDR2 is YYEEEE in the germline V gene. The CDR3 region is CASSLSRTAMNTEAFF. In nucleotides, the CDR3 is TGTGCCAGCAGCTTGTCCCGGACAGCTATGAACACTGAAGCTTTCTTT. Full variable domain (rest looked up from reference TRBV5-6 and TRBJ1-1): DAGVTQSPTHLIKTRGQQVTLRCSPKSGHDTVSWYQQALGQGPQFIFQYYEEEERQRGNFPDRFSGHQFPNYSSELNVNALLLGDSALYLCASSLSRTAMNTEAFFGQGTRLTVV.

J is TRBJ2-1 and V is TRBV5-5; D not resolved. V lost 2 bases, J lost 5 bases, and 11 bases lay in between. The germline V gene has CDR1 SGHKS and CDR2 YYEKEE (reference sequence). This CDR3 contains 14 residues. In nucleotides, the CDR3 is TGTGCCAGCAGCTTCCCCCAGCGCCACAATGAGCAGTTCTTC. Its translation is CASSFPQRHNEQFF.

This clone was recorded only once. The chain is built from TRBV27 and TRBJ2-1; D possibly corresponds to TRBD2 (6 bases). V was pared by 0 bases and J by 1 base, with 22 bases between. Germline CDR1 reads MNHEY; CDR2 reads SMNVEV (reference sequence). This CDR3 region has 20 residues. CDR3 residues: CASSLSPWGSGHSSYNEQFF. CDR3 DNA: TGTGCCAGCAGTTTATCACCCTGGGGTAGCGGCCACAGTTCCTACAATGAGCAGTTCTTC.

This clone came up many times. This chain uses TRBV5-1 with TRBJ1-2; tentatively, D is TRBD1 (5 bases). Germline loops: CDR1 SGHRS, CDR2 YFSETQ. The CDR3 extends over 18 amino acids. V dropped 4 bases and J dropped 1 base, with 23 bases sitting between them. The CDR3 loop is CASSLIPETAHRNYGYTF. The CDR3 DNA follows: TGCGCCAGCAGCCTTATTCCCGAGACAGCACACCGTAACTATGGCTACACCTTC. Variable domain in full (rest from reference TRBV5-1 and TRBJ1-2): KAGVTQTPRYLIKTRGQQVTLSCSPISGHRSVSWYQQTPGQGLQFLFEYFSETQRNKGNFPGRFSGRQFSNSRSEMNVSTLELGDSALYLCASSLIPETAHRNYGYTFGSGTRLTVV.

The rearrangement joins TRBV7-9 to TRBJ1-6; TRBD1 agrees at 9 bases. The CDR3 runs 15 residues. CDR1 and CDR2 (germline): SEHNR, FQNEAQ (reference sequence). Losses at the gene ends were 2 bases for V and 8 bases for J; bases not matched to a gene: 4. This chain's CDR3 is CASSLRTGVDSPLHF. CDR3 DNA sequence: TGTGCCAGCAGCTTACGGACAGGGGTGGATTCACCCCTCCACTTT.

The V and J genes are TRBV7-6 and TRBJ2-5, with a tentative D call TRBD1 (6 bases). The CDR3 is 13 residues long. V gave up 1 base and J gave up 4 bases, with 7 bases separating them. The germline gives CDR1 SGHVS, CDR2 FNYEAQ. The CDR3 reads CASSLDRVETQYF. The CDR3 DNA is TGTGCCAGCAGCTTAGACAGGGTAGAGACCCAGTACTTC.

V and J are TRBV6-1 and TRBJ1-5; D not resolved. V lost 1 base to trimming and J lost 2 bases, with 12 bases between them. The CDR3 is made up of 16 amino acids. Germline V gives CDR1 MNHNS, CDR2 SASEGT. CDR3 region: CASSEVKARGNQPQHF. CDR3 nucleotides: TGTGCCAGCAGTGAAGTGAAGGCGCGGGGCAATCAGCCCCAGCATTTT.

This clone showed up just once. The gene calls are TRBV6-1 and TRBJ1-1, with a weak D call TRBD1 (6 bases). V lost 6 bases and J 3 bases, leaving 11 bases between the germline ends. The V gene's germline CDR1 is MNHNS and CDR2 SASEGT. The CDR3 is 13 residues long. The CDR3 loop reads CASSPSGDTEAFF. The CDR3, as DNA: TGTGCCAGCAGCCCCTCAGGGGACACTGAAGCTTTCTTT.

This rearrangement joins TRBV7-3 to TRBJ1-4, with 8 bases matching TRBD1. The junction had 4 bases not matched to a gene; V was cut back by 4 bases and J by 3 bases. Germline V CDR1 and CDR2: SGHTA, FQGTGA. The CDR3 has 15 residues. CDR3 bases: TGTGCCAGCAGCTCAGGGGGCTTTTCTAATGAAAAACTGTTTTTT. Its protein product is CASSSGGFSNEKLFF. Full variable domain (missing parts from reference TRBV7-3 and TRBJ1-4): GAGVSQTPSNKVTEKGKYVELRCDPISGHTALYWYRQSLGQGPEFLIYFQGTGAADDSGLPNDRFFAVRPEGSVSTLKIQRTERGDSAVYLCASSSGGFSNEKLFFGSGTQLSVL.

This chain joins TRBV11-2 and TRBJ2-5; D is uncertain. CDR1 and CDR2 from the germline V gene are SGHAT and FQNNGV. V gave up 4 bases and J gave up 3 bases, with 18 bases separating them. CDR3 length: 16 amino acids. CDR3 nucleotide sequence: TGTGCCAGCAGCTCCTCGGATAGCCGTCCCAAAGAGACCCAGTACTTC. Protein sequence: CASSSSDSRPKETQYF.

The chain links TRBV10-2 to TRBJ1-4; D possibly corresponds to TRBD1 (5 bases). The CDR3 is 14 residues long. The V end was cut by 5 bases, the J end by 4 bases, with 11 bases between. Germline CDR1 WSHSY, CDR2 SAAADI. The CDR3 region is CASSIDRINEKLFF. The CDR3 DNA follows: TGCGCCAGCAGTATTGACAGAATTAATGAAAAACTGTTTTTT.

V and J are TRBV5-1 and TRBJ1-2, with TRBD1 matching over 8 bases. The length of the CDR3 is 14 residues. V gave up 4 bases and J gave up 5 bases; unmatched junction bases: 7. From germline, CDR1 is SGHRS and CDR2 YFSETQ. The CDR3 sequence: CASSLSDRVYGYTF. The CDR3 region has the DNA TGCGCCAGCAGCCTTTCGGACAGGGTGTATGGCTACACCTTC.

The chain couples TRBV5-1 to TRBJ1-5; D is perhaps TRBD1 (5 bases). The CDR3 runs 14 residues. Deletions cut 0 bases from V and 4 bases from J, with 8 bases between. Germline V gene sequence: CDR1 SGHRS, CDR2 YFSETQ. The CDR3 is CASSLVGGNQPQHF. The CDR3 region has the DNA TGCGCCAGCAGCTTGGTTGGGGGGAATCAGCCCCAGCATTTT.